These T cell receptor beta chains were read from a single sample in a study of CXCR3-negative and CXCR3-positive naive CD8 T cells. Reanalyzing the 5' RACE reads, TCRdb keeps one entry per CDR3 protein, without DNA. With 100,000 to 150,000 distinct CDR3 sequences in the sample, the ten largest clones hold 0.59%. Sequencing input: naive CXCR3+ CD8+ T cells from blood. The receptors originated from a human donor in good health. Some clones in this sample may be carry-over from other donors' samples. The CDR3 runs from the conserved cysteine through the conserved F or W.

J: TRBJ1-2
V: TRBV21-1
length: 11
CDR3: CASSGHREATF

J: TRBJ1-1
V: TRBV5-6
length: 16
CDR3: CASSFLSGFMNTEAFF

J: TRBJ2-1
V: TRBV6-2/TRBV6-3
length: 13
CDR3: CASSYSRREEQFF

J: TRBJ2-7
V: TRBV24-1
length: 13
CDR3: CATSGTGPKEQYF

J: TRBJ1-3
V: TRBV29-1
length: 13
CDR3: CSVVYVSGNTIYF

J: TRBJ2-1
V: TRBV3-1
length: 14
CDR3: CASSQDRLLGEQFF

J: TRBJ2-7
V: TRBV7-2
length: 14
CDR3: CASSRGGMTYEQYF

J: TRBJ2-5
V: TRBV2
length: 13
CDR3: CASSDSGQETQYF

J: TRBJ2-1
V: TRBV30
length: 15
CDR3: CAWSYGGPGYNEQFF

J: TRBJ2-1
V: TRBV4-1
length: 16
CDR3: CASSQSGQGGGNEQFF

J: TRBJ2-1
V: TRBV5-1
length: 17
CDR3: CASSLAPSGGGYNEQFF

J: TRBJ2-1
V: TRBV13
length: 13
CDR3: CASSPGLANEQFF

J: TRBJ2-7
V: TRBV10-3
length: 13
CDR3: CATYPGVPYEQYF

J: TRBJ2-2
V: TRBV13
length: 14
CDR3: CASSLSLSAGELFF

J: TRBJ1-4
V: TRBV3-1
length: 15
CDR3: CASSQEGRYHEKLFF

J: TRBJ1-1
V: TRBV6-5
length: 14
CDR3: CASSYSAGHTEAFF

J: TRBJ2-1
V: TRBV5-1
length: 14
CDR3: CASSAGQGSNEQFF

J: TRBJ1-6
V: TRBV7-6
length: 15
CDR3: CASSITTDYNSPLHF

J: TRBJ2-1
V: TRBV5-1
length: 16
CDR3: CASSPGQGGSYNEQFF

J: TRBJ2-7
V: TRBV5-1
length: 15
CDR3: CASSSGLAGSYEQYF

J: TRBJ2-1
V: TRBV7-2
length: 13
CDR3: CASSLQGFYEQFF

J: TRBJ2-5
V: TRBV14
length: 17
CDR3: CASSQDPLDRPQETQYF

J: TRBJ1-5
V: TRBV6-5
length: 20
CDR3: CASSLPLRDRRMYSNQPQHF

J: TRBJ2-1
V: TRBV7-2
length: 14
CDR3: CASSSDMLYNEQFF